The present T cell receptor beta chain was sequenced within a study of blood T cell repertoires in COVID-19. Generated by immunoSEQ multiplex PCR, the TCRdb table keeps only in-frame clones and is missing some. This sample yields roughly 190,000 clones, of which nearly 90% are seen a single time; 20% to 25% belongs to the top ten. The CDR3 extends over 16 amino acids. Germline V lookup: CDR1 MGHDK, CDR2 SYGVNS. With V trimmed by 3 bases and J by 4 bases, 11 bases remained unmatched. The sequencing input was peripheral blood. The TCR was taken from a man between 60 and 75 years old with active or convalescent COVID-19. The chain combines TRBV25-1 with TRBJ1-2, with 7 bases aligning to TRBD1. CDR3 in DNA: TGTGCCAGCAGTGACCCTACAGGGGTGGGGACCTATGGCTACACCTTC. Protein product: CASSDPTGVGTYGYTF.